Sequencing of this T cell receptor (beta chain) was carried out in a study of early T cells in non-severe SARS-CoV-2 infection. Overall study context: Sequenced material consisted of bulk RNA (from unsorted whole blood), and chains were unpaired.

The CDR3 spans 13 residues. V lost 4 bases to trimming and J lost 7 bases, with 17 bases between them. Germline V gene lookup returns CDR1 SQVTM and CDR2 ANQGSEA. The TCR library protocol was used to attach unique molecular identifiers. These identifiers were attached to individual cDNA molecules. MiXCR, applied by TCRdb to the 5' RACE reads, yields one record per CDR3 protein. The sample includes about 69,000 distinct CDR3 sequences, about 10% of them seen just once. This clonotype appeared many times. This receptor was identified in an adult who was a healthcare worker with PCR-confirmed SARS-CoV-2 infection or an uninfected control (not recorded which). The sample consisted of whole blood. The chain combines TRBV29-1 with TRBJ2-7; tentative D call: TRBD2 (5 bases). The CDR3 loop is CSVGGSPLREQYF. DNA for the CDR3: TGCAGCGTTGGTGGGAGCCCCTTACGTGAGCAGTACTTC.